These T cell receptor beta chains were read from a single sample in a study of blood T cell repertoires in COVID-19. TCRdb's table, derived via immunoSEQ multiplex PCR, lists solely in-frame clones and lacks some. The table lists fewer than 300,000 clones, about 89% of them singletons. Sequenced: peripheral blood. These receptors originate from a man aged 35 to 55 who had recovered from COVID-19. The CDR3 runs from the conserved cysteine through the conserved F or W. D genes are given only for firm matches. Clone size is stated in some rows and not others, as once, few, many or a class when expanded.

CASSYFGASAFF	TGTGCCAGCAGTTACTTTGGGGCGTCGGCTTTCTTT	TRBV6-2/TRBV6-3	.	TRBJ1-1	.	12
CATHGGRGGREQYF	TGTGCCACCCACGGTGGGCGGGGGGGCCGCGAGCAGTACTTC	TRBV25-1	TRBD2	TRBJ2-7	.	14
CASSDPAGATLYEQYF	TGCGCCAGCAGTGATCCAGCGGGGGCAACTCTCTACGAGCAGTACTTC	TRBV10-2	TRBD2	TRBJ2-7	.	16
CASSYPGLVFIEKLFF	TGTGCCAGCAGTTACCCAGGCCTTGTTTTTATTGAAAAACTGTTTTTT	TRBV6-2/TRBV6-3	.	TRBJ1-4	.	16
CASSEGLAGADRQYF	TGCGCCAGCAGTGAAGGACTAGCGGGGGCGGATCGGCAGTACTTC	TRBV10-1	TRBD2	TRBJ2-7	.	15
CASRRGGAGTEAFF	TGTGCCAGCAGAAGAGGGGGGGCGGGTACTGAAGCTTTCTTT	TRBV7-2	.	TRBJ1-1	.	14
CASSQGVTGGEVQYF	TGCGCCAGCAGCCAAGGGGTGACAGGGGGCGAGGTGCAGTACTTC	TRBV4-3	TRBD1	TRBJ2-7	.	15
CASSSTYNEQFF	TGTGCCAGCAGCTCAACATACAATGAGCAGTTCTTC	TRBV5-4	.	TRBJ2-1	.	12
CASSLYREESDTQYF	TGTGCCAGCAGCTTATACAGGGAAGAATCAGATACGCAGTATTTT	TRBV11-2	.	TRBJ2-3	.	15
CASSLDRQETQYF	TGTGCCAGCAGCTTAGACAGGCAAGAGACCCAGTACTTC	TRBV7-7	.	TRBJ2-5	.	13
CASSLTTSGSSRQFF	TGTGCCAGCAGCTTAACGACTAGCGGGAGCTCAAGGCAGTTCTTC	TRBV7-3	TRBD2	TRBJ2-1	.	15
CASSPNRGVDTQYF	TGTGCCAGCAGTCCAAACAGGGGCGTCGATACGCAGTATTTT	TRBV6-6	TRBD1	TRBJ2-3	.	14
CASRTGWGYTF	TGTGCCAGCAGGACAGGGTGGGGCTACACCTTC	TRBV12-3/TRBV12-4	TRBD1	TRBJ1-2	.	11
CASSQAAEQYF	TGCGCCAGCAGCCAAGCTGCGGAGCAGTACTTC	TRBV4-1	.	TRBJ2-7	.	11
CAISRCGDSYEQYF	TGTGCCATCAGCAGGTGCGGGGACTCCTACGAGCAGTACTTC	TRBV11-3	.	TRBJ2-7	.	14
CASSFASWDRGRWNTEAFF	TGTGCCAGCAGTTTCGCGTCCTGGGACAGGGGGCGCTGGAACACTGAAGCTTTCTTT	TRBV27	TRBD1	TRBJ1-1	.	19
CASGPTATTVGNTEAFF	TGTGCTAGTGGCCCGACAGCGACGACGGTTGGAAACACTGAAGCTTTCTTT	TRBV12-5	.	TRBJ1-1	.	17
CASSPAPYRGQWGFF	TGTGCCAGCAGCCCGGCCCCCTACAGGGGGCAGTGGGGTTTCTTT	TRBV3-1/TRBV3-2	TRBD1	TRBJ1-1	.	15
CASSPIRGTYEQYF	TGTGCCAGCAGTCCCATCAGGGGAACTTACGAGCAGTACTTC	TRBV6-5	.	TRBJ2-7	.	14
CASSLVGLAGGPNPSYNEQFF	TGTGCCAGCAGCTTGGTAGGACTAGCGGGAGGGCCCAACCCCTCCTACAATGAGCAGTTCTTC	TRBV7-8	TRBD2	TRBJ2-1	.	21
CATAGTQINQPQHF	TGTGCCACCGCGGGCACCCAAATCAATCAGCCCCAGCATTTT	TRBV15	.	TRBJ1-5	.	14
CASSRRPGNSGNTIYF	TGTGCCAGCAGCCGTCGTCCAGGTAACTCTGGAAACACCATATATTTT	TRBV3-1/TRBV3-2	.	TRBJ1-3	.	16
CASSPTKGQHTEAFF	TGTGCCAGCAGCCCGACAAAGGGACAGCACACTGAAGCTTTCTTT	TRBV7-9	TRBD1	TRBJ1-1	few	15
CASSQEGRGGNIQYF	TGCGCCAGCAGCCAAGAGGGACGGGGGGGAAACATTCAGTACTTC	TRBV4-3	TRBD2	TRBJ2-4	.	15
CSVEAVEAFF	TGCAGCGTTGAAGCGGTTGAAGCTTTCTTT	TRBV29-1	.	TRBJ1-1	.	10
CASSVGGSSTGELFF	TGTGCCAGCAGCGTGGGCGGGAGTAGCACCGGGGAGCTGTTTTTT	TRBV9	TRBD2	TRBJ2-2	.	15
CASSMSPYYEQYF	TGTGCCAGTAGTATGTCGCCCTATTACGAGCAGTACTTC	TRBV19	.	TRBJ2-7	once	13
CASSRTGSSYNSPLHF	TGTGCCAGTAGTAGAACAGGCTCCTCCTATAATTCACCCCTCCACTTT	TRBV19	.	TRBJ1-6	.	16
CSAEKDRVYF	TGCAGTGCGGAAAAGGACAGGGTGTACTTC	TRBV20-1	TRBD1	TRBJ2-7	.	10
CAISEPGTAEQYF	TGTGCCATCAGTGAGCCGGGGACAGCCGAGCAGTACTTC	TRBV10-3	TRBD1	TRBJ2-7	.	13
CSARRNEKLFF	TGCAGTGCTAGGAGGAATGAAAAACTGTTTTTT	TRBV20-1	.	TRBJ1-4	.	11
CASTQSGQVSYEQYF	TGTGCCAGCACCCAATCAGGACAGGTGAGCTACGAGCAGTACTTC	TRBV2	TRBD1	TRBJ2-7	once	15
CASSLSQGALETQYF	TGCGCCAGCAGCCTGTCACAGGGGGCTCTGGAGACCCAGTACTTC	TRBV4-1	TRBD1	TRBJ2-5	.	15
CASKRSRVGNIQYF	TGTGCCAGCAAAAGAAGCAGGGTGGGAAACATTCAGTACTTC	TRBV6-5	.	TRBJ2-4	.	14
CASSPTGGAPGELFF	TGTGCCAGCAGCCCGACAGGGGGCGCCCCCGGGGAGCTGTTTTTT	TRBV5-4	TRBD1	TRBJ2-2	.	15
CASSPRQRELIHGLHF	TGTGCCAGCAGCCCCCGACAGCGAGAATTAATTCATGGCCTCCACTTT	TRBV6-2/TRBV6-3	.	TRBJ1-6	.	16
CASKGQVNTEAFF	TGTGCCAGCAAGGGGCAGGTGAACACTGAAGCTTTCTTT	TRBV2	.	TRBJ1-1	.	13
CASSFSKVGTSGSYEQYF	TGTGCCAGCAGCTTCAGCAAGGTAGGGACTAGCGGGAGCTACGAGCAGTACTTC	TRBV7-2	TRBD2	TRBJ2-7	.	18
CASSVDRHTEAFF	TGTGCCAGCAGCGTAGACAGGCACACTGAAGCTTTCTTT	TRBV9	.	TRBJ1-1	.	13
CASSLTGLGELFF	TGTGCCAGTAGTCTCACAGGCCTCGGGGAGCTGTTTTTT	TRBV19	.	TRBJ2-2	.	13
CASSAGGGGSSYEQYF	TGTGCCAGCAGTGCGGGAGGGGGGGGTAGCTCCTACGAGCAGTACTTC	TRBV25-1	TRBD2	TRBJ2-7	.	16
CASSLVGSGGNEKLFF	TGCGCCAGCAGCTTGGTTGGGTCAGGGGGCAACGAAAAACTGTTTTTT	TRBV5-1	TRBD1	TRBJ1-4	.	16
CSARGGGGSYEQYF	TGCAGCGCCCGGGGCGGAGGGGGCAGTTACGAGCAGTACTTC	TRBV29-1	.	TRBJ2-7	once	14
CSVNDRGSSYEQYF	TGCAGCGTAAACGACAGGGGATCCTCCTACGAGCAGTACTTC	TRBV29-1	TRBD1	TRBJ2-7	.	14